These T cell receptor beta chains were read from a single sample in a study of T-cell memory formation after mild COVID-19. TCRdb reprocessed the 5' RACE reads with MiXCR, giving one entry per CDR3 protein. The sample includes 250,000 to 300,000 distinct CDR3 sequences, 16% seen only once; the top ten take roughly 25%. The sequenced sample was PBMCs or a T cell subset sorted from them (not recorded which). The receptor set was obtained from a young man who had mild COVID-19 (a few samples of this study predate the infection). Cell type and time point are not known. Each CDR3 is given with its conserved first and last residue.

v_gene,j_gene,CDR3aa
TRBV10-3,TRBJ2-3,CAISGADTQYF
TRBV3-1,TRBJ2-2,CASSPRVLSGELFF
TRBV7-8,TRBJ2-3,CASNTMTSGGRTDTQYF
TRBV7-2,TRBJ2-2,CASSLWTSRTGELFF
TRBV12-3/TRBV12-4,TRBJ1-1,CASSTGSLGTEAFF
TRBV6-1,TRBJ2-5,CASSDHRKEEETQYF
TRBV2,TRBJ2-1,CASSGPGKAQFF
TRBV6-5,TRBJ2-3,CASSYERGADTQYF
TRBV12-3/TRBV12-4,TRBJ1-2,CASSPQGVRGYTF
TRBV10-3,TRBJ1-2,CAISESQGVYGYTF
TRBV5-6,TRBJ1-6,CASSLDRDTGSPLHF
TRBV3-1,TRBJ1-5,CASSPGVRQPQHF
TRBV12-5,TRBJ1-1,CASGFQLRGFTEAFF
TRBV5-6,TRBJ2-3,CASSLVAVDTQYF
TRBV7-9,TRBJ2-5,CASSRAQGQETQYF
TRBV2,TRBJ2-4,CASSAGGSNIQYF
TRBV11-2,TRBJ1-5,CASSLDGEQPQHF
TRBV6-1,TRBJ2-2,CASSDPGTANTGELFF
TRBV7-9,TRBJ2-5,CASSGPDRSQETQYF
TRBV11-2,TRBJ2-5,CASSLGVRETQYF
TRBV10-3,TRBJ2-5,CAISESSQPAKETQYF
TRBV6-2/TRBV6-3,TRBJ1-6,CASRGGNSHSPLHF
TRBV5-1,TRBJ2-4,CASADFDFIQYF
TRBV12-3/TRBV12-4,TRBJ2-5,CASSRSGGQETQYF
TRBV28,TRBJ2-2,CASTSGGHTGELFF
TRBV5-4,TRBJ2-1,CASSLDEYNEQFF
TRBV7-9,TRBJ1-4,CASSRLGVGEKLFF
TRBV5-1,TRBJ2-5,CASSSGTSGGQETQYF
TRBV29-1,TRBJ2-2,CSVLLGSAVGGELFF
TRBV4-3,TRBJ1-2,CASSQDREKRFTYGYTF
TRBV29-1,TRBJ2-5,CSVAEVETQYF
TRBV20-1,TRBJ2-1,CSARPDQNEQFF
TRBV3-1,TRBJ2-5,CASSQDEETQYF
TRBV7-3,TRBJ2-2,CASSLEAAVGAQGELFF
TRBV4-1,TRBJ2-3,CASSQGSQGGDTQYF
TRBV7-8,TRBJ2-5,CASRDWERGQETQYF
TRBV5-1,TRBJ1-5,CASSLIPVGYDNQPQHF
TRBV3-1,TRBJ2-3,CASSREAGTGTDTQYF
TRBV10-3,TRBJ2-5,CAISLAQETQYF
TRBV2,TRBJ1-5,CASSEAGPQHF
TRBV12-3/TRBV12-4,TRBJ1-6,CASSYGDRTNSPLHF
TRBV6-2/TRBV6-3,TRBJ2-5,CASRRLAGPRRETQYF
TRBV12-3/TRBV12-4,TRBJ1-5,CASMLYGGGDQPQHF
TRBV3-1,TRBJ2-3,CASSQDGGTDTQYF
TRBV5-1,TRBJ1-3,CASSLGALSGNTIYF
TRBV4-2,TRBJ2-3,CASSQDSRTGADTQYF
TRBV6-5,TRBJ1-3,CASLPSSGNPIYF
TRBV2,TRBJ1-1,CASSSVRGRENTEAFF
TRBV7-8,TRBJ2-1,CASSLGAGALGEQFF
TRBV7-2,TRBJ1-1,CASSKRSGDTEAFF
TRBV18,TRBJ1-6,CASSPGTGFNSPLHF
TRBV5-1,TRBJ2-3,CASSLRTATDTQYF
TRBV28,TRBJ2-1,CASSLRVAGGLLSYNEQFF
TRBV27,TRBJ2-6,CASSWTGALSGANVLTF
TRBV20-1,TRBJ2-1,CSAPESGQYNEQFF